This T cell receptor (beta chain) emerged from a study of cytomegalovirus exposure and HLA in healthy donors. Study conclusions and caveats: Altogether, 164 TCR beta chains were recorded as cytomegalovirus-associated. In most subjects, TCR beta sequences reportedly gave accurate predictions of HLA-A and HLA-B alleles.

Comments on this clone: Its antigen is as yet unknown.

The PCR ran on 60 Vbeta and 13 Jbeta primers. Data came from immunoSEQ multiplex PCR; TCRdb stores just in-frame clones and leaves some out. Of 150,000 to 200,000 clones listed, about 79% were seen once; the top ten hold 0.85% to 1%. The CDR3 totals 13 residues. Trimming shortened V by 9 bases and J by 4 bases, and 12 bases separated the two germline ends. Germline V gene sequence: CDR1 WNHNN, CDR2 SYGVQD (reference sequence). The TCR was taken from a woman aged 45 to 65 in good health and CMV-seropositive. J is TRBJ2-2 and V is TRBV10-1; a possible D gene is TRBD1 (6 bases). Input material: PBMCs. DNA of the CDR3: TGCGCCAGTCAACAGGGTGGCACCGGGGAGCTGTTTTTT. Its protein is CASQQGGTGELFF.